The 25 T cell receptor beta chains reported below all come from one sample, sequenced in a study of cytomegalovirus exposure and HLA in healthy donors. PCR involved 60 Vbeta and 13 Jbeta primers. Generated by immunoSEQ multiplex PCR, the TCRdb table keeps only in-frame clones and is missing some. Here the sample spans about 120,000 clones, roughly 71% being singletons. Sequenced input: PBMCs. All receptors come from a woman in her thirties or forties in good health and CMV-seropositive.

The V call is TRBV18, the J call TRBJ1-5; TRBD1 aligns across 9 bases. The V gene's germline CDR1 is KGHSH and CDR2 LQKENI. The V segment lost 3 bases and the J segment 5 bases; nucleotides outside the gene matches: 5. CDR3 length: 15 residues. The DNA for the CDR3 is TGTGCCAGCTCACCCCGGACAGGGGTAGATCAGCCCCAGCATTTT. This encodes CASSPRTGVDQPQHF.

This clone occurred a few times. The CDR3 region has the DNA TGTGCCAGCAGCCCCTTAGCGGGGCCAGCCTACGAGCAGTACTTC. Translating it yields CASSPLAGPAYEQYF. The V and J genes are TRBV7-2 and TRBJ2-7; 8 bases match TRBD2. With 5 bases clipped from V and 2 bases from J, the junction kept 8 bases outside the gene matches. Germline V gene sequence: CDR1 SGHTA, CDR2 FQGNSA. The CDR3 is made up of 15 amino acids.

This clone was counted once. The V call is TRBV4-3, the J call TRBJ1-2; no firm D call. Germline CDR1 and CDR2: LGHNA and YSLEER. This CDR3 region has 16 residues. V was shortened by 2 bases and J by 4 bases, with 17 bases between the two germline ends. This CDR3 is CASSQSPRAYRYGYTF. The CDR3 DNA reads as TGCGCCAGCAGCCAAAGTCCCCGCGCATACCGCTATGGCTACACCTTC.

This clone was seen more than once but under ten times. The chain combines TRBV9 with TRBJ2-1; the D is unclear. This CDR3 is 13 amino acids long. The germline V gene encodes CDR1 SGDLS and CDR2 YYNGEE. Trimming shortened V by 3 bases and J by 3 bases, and 7 bases separated the two germline ends. The CDR3 region is CASSADVYNEQFF. The CDR3 nucleotides are TGTGCCAGCAGCGCAGATGTCTACAATGAGCAGTTCTTC.

The chain recombines TRBV7-2 with TRBJ1-2; 7 nucleotides agree with TRBD1. In germline, CDR1 is SGHTA, CDR2 FQGNSA. The CDR3 runs 14 residues. V shed 4 bases and J 3 bases; nucleotides not matched to a gene: 5. The CDR3 spells CASSSVDRDYGYTF. CDR3 nucleotide sequence: TGTGCCAGCAGCTCCGTAGACAGGGACTATGGCTACACCTTC.

This clone was recorded once. V is TRBV6-5 and J is TRBJ1-3, with TRBD1 matching 9 bases. This CDR3 is built from 16 residues. Germline V CDR1 and CDR2: MNHEY, SVGAGI. V gave up 2 bases and J gave up 4 bases; unmatched junction bases: 6. This CDR3 reads CASSYTRTGVGNTIYF. DNA for the CDR3: TGTGCCAGCAGTTACACCAGGACAGGGGTCGGAAACACCATATATTTT.

The chain carries TRBV10-1 and TRBJ2-1; D is undetermined. The CDR3 covers 15 residues. The V end was cut by 5 bases, the J end by 5 bases, with 16 bases between. CDR1 is WNHNN and CDR2 is SYGVQD in the germline V gene (reference sequence). CDR3 DNA: TGCGCCAGCAGTCCACAAACACCAGTGGACAATGAGCAGTTCTTC. Its translation is CASSPQTPVDNEQFF.

V gene TRBV6-5 combines with J gene TRBJ2-1; the D gene is possibly TRBD2 (5 bases). CDR1 is MNHEY, CDR2 SVGAGI, per germline. The CDR3 consists of 14 residues. The V end was cut by 0 bases, the J end by 6 bases, with 9 bases between. Here the CDR3 reads CASSYSPGSNEQFF. In DNA form, the CDR3 reads TGTGCCAGCAGTTACTCACCGGGGAGCAATGAGCAGTTCTTC.

This clone was detected once. The rearrangement joins TRBV27 to TRBJ1-2; D is perhaps TRBD1 (6 bases). The CDR3 runs to 13 residues. Germline CDR1 is MNHEY and CDR2 is SMNVEV (reference sequence). Deletions cut 4 bases from V and 4 bases from J, with 10 bases between. The CDR3 region is CASSYGGAYGYTF. CDR3 nucleotides: TGTGCCAGCAGTTATGGGGGCGCCTATGGCTACACCTTC.

This chain uses TRBV30 with TRBJ2-2, with 7 bases identical to TRBD1. After removal of 1 base from V and 8 bases from J, the junction contained 4 bases not matched to a gene. The length of the CDR3 is 13 residues. Germline CDR1 and CDR2: GTSNPN and SVGIG (reference sequence). CDR3 DNA: TGTGCCTGGAGTGGGACCAGGGGGGGGGAGCTGTTTTTT. Protein product: CAWSGTRGGELFF.

This chain uses TRBV9 with TRBJ2-3; D is possibly TRBD1 (6 bases). Per germline, CDR1 SGDLS and CDR2 YYNGEE. Trimming took 6 bases from V and 0 from J, leaving 8 bases between them. CDR3 length: 13 residues. The CDR3 region has the DNA TGTGCCAGCAATCAGGGGAGCACAGATACGCAGTATTTT. It codes for CASNQGSTDTQYF.

This sequence joins TRBV4-3 and TRBJ1-1; D is unresolved. The CDR3 covers 14 residues. Germline-derived CDR1 and CDR2 are LGHNA and YSLEER. Trimming removed 0 bases at V and 1 base at J, with 6 bases between. For the CDR3, the DNA is TGCGCCAGCAGCCAAGATCGGGAGAACACTGAAGCTTTCTTT. As protein: CASSQDRENTEAFF.

The chain links TRBV28 to TRBJ2-7, with a possible D match to TRBD2 (6 bases). The CDR3 sequence is 16 residues long. CDR1 MDHEN and CDR2 SYDVKM come from the germline V gene. Trimming removed 4 bases at V and 0 bases at J, with 16 bases between. CDR3 protein: CASSSDFSGYSYEQYF. CDR3 bases: TGTGCCAGCAGTTCCGATTTTAGCGGATACTCCTACGAGCAGTACTTC.

This clone was observed a few times. The gene calls are TRBV7-3 and TRBJ1-5; D is unclear. The V gene lost 3 bases and the J gene lost 7 bases, with 13 bases spanning the gap. Germline loops: CDR1 SGHTA, CDR2 FQGTGA. The length of the CDR3 is 14 residues. DNA of the CDR3: TGTGCCAGCAGCTTCCTACCCCCGGGGCAGCCCCAGCATTTT. This gives the protein CASSFLPPGQPQHF.

This clone occurred once. The V and J genes are TRBV30 and TRBJ2-5; 7 bases are a match to TRBD2. V lost 0 bases, J lost 1 base, and 11 bases stayed unmatched. The CDR3 runs 17 residues. CDR1 is GTSNPN, CDR2 SVGIG, per germline (reference sequence). The CDR3: CAWSVGLGGGPQETQYF. The CDR3, as DNA: TGTGCCTGGAGTGTAGGTCTGGGCGGGGGACCCCAAGAGACCCAGTACTTC.

This sequence joins TRBV29-1 and TRBJ2-5; weak D call: TRBD2 (6 bases). V lost 4 bases to trimming and J lost 4 bases, with 22 bases between them. CDR1 and CDR2 (germline): SQVTM, ANQGSEA. The CDR3 extends over 16 amino acids. DNA for the CDR3: TGCAGCGTTGGTGGAGGGAGCCCCGTTGTGGGAGAGACCCAGTACTTC. Its translation: CSVGGGSPVVGETQYF. The whole variable domain, remainder taken from reference TRBV29-1 and TRBJ2-5, is SAVISQKPSRDICQRGTSLTIQCQVDSQVTMMFWYRQQPGQSLTLIATANQGSEATYESGFVIDKFPISRPNLTFSTLTVSNMSPEDSSIYLCSVGGGSPVVGETQYFGPGTRLLVL.

The chain employs TRBV7-9 and TRBJ2-4; D remains ambiguous. V was clipped by 8 bases and J by 3 bases, with 8 bases between them. Per germline, CDR1 SEHNR and CDR2 FQNEAQ (reference sequence). The CDR3 consists of 12 residues. The CDR3 DNA sequence: TGTGCCAGCTGGTCAGACAAAAACATTCAGTACTTC. Amino acids: CASWSDKNIQYF.

This clone was found a few times. The chain combines TRBV4-1 with TRBJ1-2; 9 bases fit TRBD1. J gave up 6 bases and V 4 bases, and 9 bases lay outside the gene matches. Per the germline V gene, CDR1 is MGHRA and CDR2 is YSYEKL. CDR3 length: 15 amino acids. This CDR3 is CASSPWTGERNGYTF. The CDR3 nucleotides read TGCGCCAGCAGCCCCTGGACAGGGGAGAGAAATGGCTACACCTTC.

The genes are TRBV30 and TRBJ2-3; TRBD2 matches 9 bases. This CDR3 region has 16 residues. V shed 2 bases and J 3 bases; nucleotides not matched to a gene: 9. The germline V gene encodes CDR1 GTSNPN and CDR2 SVGIG (reference sequence). Here the CDR3 reads CAWSPPLREGTDTQYF. The CDR3 region has the DNA TGTGCCTGGAGTCCTCCCTTGCGGGAGGGGACAGATACGCAGTATTTT. The whole variable domain, filled in from reference TRBV30 and TRBJ2-3, reads SQTIHQWPATLVQPVGSPLSLECTVEGTSNPNLYWYRQAAGRGLQLLFYSVGIGQISSEVPQNLSASRPQDRQFILSSKKLLLSDSGFYLCAWSPPLREGTDTQYFGPGTRLTVL.

This chain joins TRBV18 and TRBJ2-5, with 7 bases matching TRBD1. The junction had 3 bases not matched to a gene; V was cut back by 3 bases and J by 2 bases. The CDR3 runs 14 residues. In germline, CDR1 is KGHSH, CDR2 LQKENI. This chain's CDR3 is CASSPGQVQETQYF. In DNA form, the CDR3 reads TGTGCCAGCTCACCTGGACAGGTTCAAGAGACCCAGTACTTC.

The V gene is TRBV9, the J gene TRBJ2-1, with D possibly TRBD2 on 5 matching bases. V was trimmed by 3 bases and J by 0 bases, leaving 10 bases between them. CDR3 length: 15 amino acids. The germline CDR1 and CDR2 sequences are SGDLS and YYNGEE. The CDR3 protein is CASSALRGSYNEQFF. The CDR3 DNA reads TGTGCCAGCAGCGCCCTCCGGGGCTCCTACAATGAGCAGTTCTTC.

This clone was observed a few times. The DNA for the CDR3 is TGCAGCGTTGTAGGGGCCGACGCCTACGAGCAGTACTTC. Amino acids: CSVVGADAYEQYF. The chain uses TRBV29-1 and TRBJ2-7; maybe TRBD1 (5 bases). CDR1 is SQVTM and CDR2 is ANQGSEA in the germline V gene. The V end was cut by 4 bases, the J end by 2 bases, with 12 bases between. The length of the CDR3 is 13 residues.

A remark on this clone: The junction departs from germline at one end; a sequencing error may be responsible. The chain joins TRBV29-1 to TRBJ2-7, with TRBD2 identical over 9 bases. This CDR3 is 14 amino acids long. Per germline, CDR1 SQVTM and CDR2 ANQGSEA. CDR3: CSVEGRGGTYEQYF. In nucleotides, the CDR3 is TGCAGCGTGGAAGGGCGGGGGGGCACCTACGAGCAGTACTTC.

The chain recombines TRBV6-1 with TRBJ2-7; 8 nucleotides align to TRBD1. The CDR3 is made up of 14 amino acids. V lost 7 bases to trimming and J lost 6 bases; unmatched junction nucleotides: 11. The V gene's germline CDR1 is MNHNS and CDR2 SASEGT. The CDR3 protein is CASTLDRGYGEQYF. In DNA, the CDR3 is TGTGCCAGCACGCTTGACAGGGGATACGGCGAGCAGTACTTC.

This clone was detected only once. The V gene is TRBV7-9, the J gene TRBJ2-5; D uncertain. Looked up from germline, CDR1 is SEHNR and CDR2 is FQNEAQ (reference sequence). CDR3 length: 14 residues. Trimming pared 4 bases from V and 1 base from J, leaving 10 bases between. The CDR3 DNA follows: TGTGCCAGCAGCTCCGACTTGAGCCAAGAGACCCAGTACTTC. Amino acids: CASSSDLSQETQYF.